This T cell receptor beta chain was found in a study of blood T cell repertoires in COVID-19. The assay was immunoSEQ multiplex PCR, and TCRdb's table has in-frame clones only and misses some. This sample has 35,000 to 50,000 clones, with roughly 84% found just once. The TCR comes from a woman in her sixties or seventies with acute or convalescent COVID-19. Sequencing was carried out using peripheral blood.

The CDR3 DNA sequence: TGTGCCAGTAGTTCGCCCGGGACAGGGGGCTATGGCTACACCTTC. This codes for CASSSPGTGGYGYTF. This chain connects TRBV19 to TRBJ1-2; 11 positions match TRBD1. V dropped 5 bases and J dropped 4; count of bases not matched to a gene: 6. Per the germline V gene, CDR1 is LNHDA and CDR2 is SQIVND (reference sequence). The CDR3 runs 15 residues.